One sample yielded the 24 T cell receptor beta chains listed below, sequenced in a study of glioma-infiltrating T cells. Using RNA template, CDR3s of TCR alpha and beta were amplified with iRepertoire arm-PCR. TCRdb re-analysed the multiplex PCR reads in MiXCR, keeping a single row per CDR3 protein. The data contain roughly 120,000 distinct CDR3 sequences, 20% to 25% of them singletons. Sequencing used glioma tissue, nonneoplastic brain tissue, or PBMCs (not recorded which). Every receptor here comes from a human donor with low-grade glioma or glioblastoma, undergoing nonglioma brain surgery, or in good health (not recorded which).

This clonotype was seen many times. The chain combines TRBV3-1 with TRBJ1-5; no definite D call. Trimming took off 0 bases at V and 9 bases at J, with 15 bases between the two ends. CDR1 is LGHDT, CDR2 YNNKEL, per germline (reference sequence). The CDR3 length is 15 residues. The CDR3 coding sequence is TGTGCCAGCAGCCAAGATGCACAGTCCCGGGGGCCCCAGCATTTT. Amino acids: CASSQDAQSRGPQHF.

The table lists this clonotype with many counts. V and J are TRBV10-3 and TRBJ2-1, with D unresolved. Deletions cut 3 bases from V and 8 bases from J, with 14 bases between. The CDR3 runs to 14 residues. From germline, CDR1 is ENHRY and CDR2 SYGVKD. For the CDR3, the DNA is TGTGCCATCAGTGAAGGGCTAGGTGGGGATGAGCAGTTCTTC. It yields the protein CAISEGLGGDEQFF.

This clonotype was counted at least ten times. This chain uses TRBV18 with TRBJ2-7; possible D gene TRBD1, 5 bases. Trimming pared 1 base from V and 7 bases from J, leaving 11 bases between. This CDR3 spans 13 amino acids. Germline V gene lookup returns CDR1 KGHSH and CDR2 LQKENI. CDR3 region: CASSPLRTREQYF. In DNA form, the CDR3 reads TGTGCCAGCTCACCACTACGGACACGTGAGCAGTACTTC.

Turning to this clonotype: Possible read error: a much larger clone is one base away. This rearrangement joins TRBV24-1 to TRBJ2-1; no clear D gene. The CDR3 consists of 11 residues. The V gene's germline CDR1 is KGHDR and CDR2 SFDVKD. The DNA of the CDR3 is TGTGCCACCAGTGATTTATATGAGCAGCTCTTC. It is translated as CATSDLYEQLF.

This clonotype was seen a handful of times. V gene TRBV18 combines with J gene TRBJ2-1; D gene ambiguous. The CDR3 is 13 amino acids. The ends were cut back, 4 bases at V and 5 bases at J, with 9 bases in the middle. Looked up from germline, CDR1 is KGHSH and CDR2 is LQKENI. As DNA, the CDR3 is TGTGCCAGCTCACAACCCCCCCACAATGAGCAGTTCTTC. Its translation: CASSQPPHNEQFF.

To note about this clonotype: Just one base apart from a much larger clone, this may be a read error. The rearrangement uses TRBV19 and TRBJ2-5; D is undetermined. V was pared by 3 bases and J by 1 base, with 12 bases between. The CDR3 loop spans 15 amino acids. From germline, CDR1 is LNHDA and CDR2 SQIVND (reference sequence). The CDR3 spells CASSIPRKGQETQYF. CDR3 sequence (DNA): TGTGCCAGTAGTATCCCCCGGAAAGGCCAAGAGACCCAGTACTTC.

This clonotype was observed many times. The rearrangement joins TRBV15 to TRBJ2-7; D possibly corresponds to TRBD2 (6 bases). Between the trimmed V and J ends, which lost 0 bases and 0 bases, there was a span of 9 bases. The CDR3 length is 15 residues. Germline CDR1 reads LNHNV; CDR2 reads YYDKDF (reference sequence). CDR3 nucleotide sequence: TGTGCCACCAGCAGAGAGGGGGGTCCCTCCTACGAGCAGTACTTC. This encodes CATSREGGPSYEQYF.

As concerns this clonotype: At one end the junction does not follow the germline gene, possibly because of a read error. The chain recombines TRBV6-1 with TRBJ2-3, with 8 bases lining up with TRBD2. The CDR3 is 17 amino acids. Germline V CDR1 and CDR2: MNHNS, SASEGT. The CDR3 spells CASSETASGFRTDTRYF. In nucleotides, the CDR3 is TGTGCCAGCAGTGAAACGGCTAGCGGGTTTAGAACAGATACGCGGTATTTT.

On this clonotype itself: A clone one base away is much larger, so this may be a read error. The chain links TRBV2 to TRBJ2-1, with 14 nucleotides matching TRBD2. The CDR3 has 15 residues. In germline, CDR1 is SNHLY, CDR2 FYNNEI. The J segment lost 4 bases and the V segment lost 7 bases, leaving 3 bases of the junction unmatched. The CDR3 nucleotides read TGTGCCAGCAAGAGACTAGCGGGAGGGTACAATGAGCAGTTCTTC. Residues: CASKRLAGGYNEQFF. Drawing the rest from reference TRBV2 and TRBJ2-1, the complete variable domain is EPEVTQTPSHQVTQMGQEVILRCVPISNHLYFYWYRQILGQKVEFLVSFYNNEISEKSEIFDDQFSVERPDGSNFTLKIRSTKLEDSAMYFCASKRLAGGYNEQFFGPGTRLTVL.

As regards this clonotype: An end of the junction differs from the germline gene, which may be a read error. The rearrangement links TRBV28 to TRBJ2-7; D gene unclear. Germline V lookup: CDR1 MDHEN, CDR2 SYDVKM. The CDR3 loop spans 14 amino acids. CDR3 amino acids: CASSLWTLRPEQYF. The DNA of the CDR3 is TGTGCCAGCAGTTTATGGACCCTCCGTCCCGAGCAGTATTTC.

As for this clonotype: A much larger clone differs by one base, so this may be a read error. The rearrangement links TRBV4-1 to TRBJ2-7, with 10 bases aligning to TRBD2. This CDR3 is 16 amino acids long. The V gene's germline CDR1 is MGHRA and CDR2 YSYEKL. J was trimmed by 5 bases and V by 0 bases; bases with no gene match: 7. Written as DNA, the CDR3 is TGCGCCAGCAGCCAAGATCACCCTAGCGGGAGTCACGAGCAGTACTTC. Protein: CASSQDHPSGSHEQYF.

This clonotype showed up just once. A much more abundant neighbour one base away suggests this may be a read error. This chain connects TRBV30 to TRBJ2-3; tentatively, D is TRBD1 (5 bases). V lost 0 bases and J lost 2, with 15 bases in between. Per germline, CDR1 GTSNPN and CDR2 SVGIG (reference sequence). The CDR3 sequence is 16 residues long. CDR3 sequence reads: CAWSVLGRVNTDTQYF. CDR3 coding DNA: TGTGCCTGGAGTGTATTGGGCAGGGTAAACACAGATACGCAGTATTTT.

Note on this clonotype: A much larger clone differs by one base, so this may be a read error. This chain links TRBV24-1 with TRBJ2-1; D possibly corresponds to TRBD2 (6 bases). CDR1 and CDR2 (germline): KGHDR, SFDVKD. The CDR3 totals 15 residues. V lost 8 bases and J 5 bases, leaving 18 bases between the germline ends. CDR3 amino acids: CATNPNWGDDNEQFF. The DNA for the CDR3 is TGTGCCACCAACCCCAATTGGGGGGACGACAATGAGCAGTTCTTC.

In this sample, this clonotype turned up many times. The DNA for the CDR3 is TGTGCCATCAGTGACGGGACTAGCGGTACAGATACGCAGTATTTT. Its translation: CAISDGTSGTDTQYF. V gene TRBV10-3 combines with J gene TRBJ2-3; the match to TRBD2 covers 11 bases. V was pared by 3 bases and J by 3 bases, with 2 bases of the junction left unmatched. Germline values: CDR1 ENHRY, CDR2 SYGVKD. The CDR3 is made up of 15 amino acids.

The CDR3 sequence is CASSFVRLRYGYTF. The CDR3 DNA sequence: TGTGCCAGCAGTTTTGTGAGGCTTAGATATGGCTACACCTTC. The chain is built from TRBV28 and TRBJ1-2; D gene unclear. Germline CDR1 reads MDHEN; CDR2 reads SYDVKM. Deletions cut 3 bases from V and 5 bases from J, with 13 bases between. This CDR3 has 14 residues.

The genes are TRBV28 and TRBJ2-1; D possibly corresponds to TRBD2 (6 bases). V lost 4 bases and J 9 bases, leaving 10 bases between the germline ends. The CDR3 runs 12 residues. The germline CDR1 and CDR2 sequences are MDHEN and SYDVKM. The CDR3 spells CASSSGDCEQFF. The CDR3 nucleotides are TGTGCCAGCAGTTCCGGGGACTGTGAGCAGTTCTTC.

Ten or more counts support this clonotype. The chain is built from TRBV19 and TRBJ2-4; D is unresolved. Germline V gene lookup returns CDR1 LNHDA and CDR2 SQIVND (reference sequence). Trimming stripped 6 bases from V and 0 bases from J, with 15 bases between. The CDR3 sequence is 16 residues long. The CDR3: CASRSHTDLAKNIQYF. CDR3 DNA sequence: TGTGCCAGTAGATCCCACACCGACTTAGCCAAAAACATTCAGTACTTC.

This clonotype was detected many times. V gene TRBV28 combines with J gene TRBJ2-3; D is uncertain. This CDR3 spans 16 amino acids. Trimming pared 5 bases from V and 0 bases from J, leaving 15 bases between. Looked up from germline, CDR1 is MDHEN and CDR2 is SYDVKM. The CDR3, as DNA: TGTGCCAGCAGTCAAACCCGTTATTTTAGCACAGATACGCAGTATTTT. This gives the protein CASSQTRYFSTDTQYF.

Concerning this clonotype itself: A much larger clone lies a single base off, so this may be a read error. The chain recombines TRBV7-9 with TRBJ2-1, with 13 bases identical to TRBD2. The CDR3 has 15 amino acids. Germline V lookup: CDR1 SEHNR, CDR2 FQNEAQ (reference sequence). CDR3 DNA: TGTGCCAGCAGCTGGACTAGCGGGAGATTGAATGAGCGGTTCTTC. Its protein product is CASSWTSGRLNERFF.

Many counts were recorded for this clonotype. The chain combines TRBV20-1 with TRBJ1-2; a possible D gene is TRBD1 (5 bases). The V and J ends lost 8 bases and 4 bases respectively, with 11 bases between them. The CDR3 length is 11 residues. The germline gives CDR1 DFQATT, CDR2 SNEGSKA (reference sequence). The CDR3 region has the DNA TGCAGTCCCGGACAACCCTATGGCTACACCTTC. Its translation: CSPGQPYGYTF.

About this clonotype: An end of the junction does not agree with germline; a read error may underlie this. The CDR3 DNA follows: TGTGCCAGGAGTGATCACAGGGGGAATCAGCCCCAGCATTTT. It specifies CARSDHRGNQPQHF. The V call is TRBV25-1, the J call TRBJ1-5; the match to TRBD1 covers 8 bases. The CDR3 sequence is 14 residues long. Germline CDR1 and CDR2: MGHDK and SYGVNS. The whole variable domain, remainder taken from reference TRBV25-1 and TRBJ1-5, is EADIYQTPRYLVIGTGKKITLECSQTMGHDKMYWYQQDPGMELHLIHYSYGVNSTEKGDLSSESTVSRIRTEHFPLTLESARPSHTSQYLCARSDHRGNQPQHFGDGTRLSIL.

Many counts were recorded for this clonotype. The chain links TRBV7-2 to TRBJ2-1; 13 bases align to TRBD2. Germline V CDR1 and CDR2: SGHTA, FQGNSA. The trim removed 3 bases at V and 4 bases at J, leaving 3 bases unmatched. CDR3 size: 16 residues. Here the CDR3 reads CASSLQTSGGYNEQFF. CDR3 in DNA: TGTGCCAGCAGCTTGCAGACTAGCGGGGGGTACAATGAGCAGTTCTTC. The full variable domain, its missing parts supplied by reference TRBV7-2 and TRBJ2-1, is GAGVSQSPSNKVTEKGKDVELRCDPISGHTALYWYRQSLGQGLEFLIYFQGNSAPDKSGLPSDRFSAERTGGSVSTLTIQRTQQEDSAVYLCASSLQTSGGYNEQFFGPGTRLTVL.

This clonotype has at least ten counts. Being one base from a much bigger clone, this may be a read error. The chain links TRBV27 to TRBJ2-3; no clear D. The CDR3 runs to 14 residues. V lost 6 bases and J 2 bases, leaving 12 bases between the germline ends. Per germline, CDR1 MNHEY and CDR2 SMNVEV (reference sequence). The DNA for the CDR3 is TGTGCCAGCAGCATGCTAGGTCCCACAGATACGCAGTATTTT. This sequence encodes CASSMLGPTDTQYF.

In this sample, this clonotype turned up many times. The chain combines TRBV28 with TRBJ1-3; D ambiguous. The CDR3 contains 15 residues. V was trimmed by 5 bases and J by 0 bases, leaving 11 bases between them. Germline assignment: CDR1 MDHEN and CDR2 SYDVKM. The CDR3: CASSVNPLSGNTIYF. CDR3 nucleotides: TGTGCCAGCAGTGTAAACCCCCTCTCTGGAAACACCATATATTTT.